This T cell receptor (beta chain) was recorded in a study of T cell repertoires in cytomegalovirus infection (dated 2019 in TCRdb). About the study as a whole: Alongside well-studied HLA-B-restricted epitopes, the peptide stimulations were aimed at recently identified HLA-C-restricted CMV epitopes, whose presentation resists viral immunomodulation. Donor HLA type was relevant to the analysis, because carriage of CMV infection together with the matching HLA type was indicated by public TCR beta signatures.

This clonotype was counted only a few times. Its target antigen remains unknown. The record has no base qualities; no much larger clone is one base away. The germline V gene (reference sequence) yields DFQATT for CDR1 and SNEGSKA for CDR2. V loses 0 bases of germline sequence and J loses 0 bases, and the interval between the two ends is 10 bases. Including cysteine and phenylalanine, the CDR3 has 15 amino acids. Only the CDR3 DNA stays, 45 bases, in frame from base 1. Results the study describes overall, beyond this receptor: Cumulative frequency of public TCR beta family members discriminated carriers of CMV infection plus the relevant HLA type in this cohort and an independent roughly 320-donor cohort. The ex vivo response was dominated by HLA-C-restricted CMV-specific TCR beta clonotypes, which also provided the single most frequent clonotype in two of eight donors.

The sample's treatment or condition label is to be understood as: in vitro stimulation with specific CMV peptide epitopes to enrich CMV-specific T cells. Instrument used: Illumina HiSeq 1500. Using fastp at Q25 and MiXCR, TCRdb reprocessed the public reads and kept productive beta chains. Each record represents a unique CDR3 protein, reported with the most common genes and DNA among its rows. In all, the sample holds about 340,000 distinct CDR3 sequences, and 25% to 35% of those were seen once. The ten biggest clones cover 20% of the sample. The rearranged segments are TRBV20-1 and TRBJ2-3; TRBD1 is perhaps the D gene, given 5 matching bases. This receptor was taken from a human donor in good health (CMV status not recorded). Some clones in this sample may be carry-over from other donors' samples. The sample in question was cultured PBMCs, obtained from culture after CMV antigen stimulation. Here is the DNA: TGCAGTGCTAGAGAGGCACAGGAGAGCACAGATACGCAGTATTTT. Translation gives CSAREAQESTDTQYF.